This paragraph covers one T cell receptor beta chain sequence. As yet, its antigen is unknown. The data stem from a study of cytomegalovirus exposure and HLA in healthy donors. Trimming stripped 5 bases from V and 9 bases from J, with 15 bases between. Germline V gene lookup returns CDR1 SGDLS and CDR2 YYNGEE. CDR3 length: 13 residues. Overall study findings and caveats: Most sequenced TCRs were rare (though some public TCRs occurred in many donors). In a later analysis, donors in an Asian-associated ancestry cluster reportedly had fewer N-insertions in productive TCRs than the cohort mean. Most CMV-associated TCR beta chains were later found to appear HLA-restricted.

PCR employed 60 Vbeta and 13 Jbeta primers. TCRdb's table, derived via immunoSEQ multiplex PCR, lists solely in-frame clones and lacks some. The sample contains about 130,000 clones, 65% to 80% of which appear only once. The receptor was derived from a woman aged 40 to 50 in good health and CMV-seropositive. This chain connects TRBV9 to TRBJ2-1; D possibly corresponds to TRBD1 (5 bases). Input material: PBMCs. The CDR3 here is CASSPVGRTEQFF. The CDR3 coding sequence is TGTGCCAGCAGTCCCGTGGGGCGGACTGAGCAGTTCTTC.